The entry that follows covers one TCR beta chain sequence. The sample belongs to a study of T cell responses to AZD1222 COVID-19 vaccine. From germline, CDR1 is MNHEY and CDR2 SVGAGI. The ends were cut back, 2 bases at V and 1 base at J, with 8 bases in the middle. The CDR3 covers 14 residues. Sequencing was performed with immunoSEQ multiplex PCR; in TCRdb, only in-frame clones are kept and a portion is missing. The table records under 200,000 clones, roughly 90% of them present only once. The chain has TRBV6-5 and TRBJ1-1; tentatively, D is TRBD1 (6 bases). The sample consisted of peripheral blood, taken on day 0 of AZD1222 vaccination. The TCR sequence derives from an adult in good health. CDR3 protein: CASSYGTRNTEAFF. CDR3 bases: TGTGCCAGCAGTTACGGGACACGGAACACTGAAGCTTTCTTT.